The subject of this entry is one TCR beta chain. Its cognate antigen is unknown. With 6 bases clipped from V and 9 bases from J, the junction kept 4 bases outside the gene matches. Per germline, CDR1 MNHEY and CDR2 SVGAGI. CDR3 size: 13 residues. Both 60 Vbeta primers and 13 Jbeta primers went into the PCR. Assay used: immunoSEQ multiplex PCR; TCRdb lists only in-frame clones, some missing. The table lists more than 150,000 clones, 77% of them singletons. The sample is drawn from a study of cytomegalovirus exposure and HLA in healthy donors. Study-level points and caveats: In a later analysis, several top co-occurrence clusters appeared linked to parvovirus B19, influenza, CMV and Epstein-Barr virus.

Among the donors, all were healthy bone marrow donors. At the time of sampling, donors were nominally healthy, though unrecorded immune exposures were likely. Sequencing was carried out using PBMCs. The TCR sequence derives from a man aged 18 to 35 in good health and CMV-seronegative. The chain is built from TRBV6-5 and TRBJ2-3; 12 bases are shared with TRBD2. In nucleotides, the CDR3 is TGTGCCAGCAGGTCACTAGCGGGGGGAACGCAGTATTTT. Its protein is CASRSLAGGTQYF.